Listed here are 10 T cell receptor beta chains from one sample, sequenced in a study of control samples from healthy donors and cancer patients. Produced via immunoSEQ multiplex PCR; TCRdb's table is partial and in-frame only. This repertoire shows roughly 370,000 clones, 90% found once; its top ten account for over 5.5%. The sample taken for sequencing was PBMCs. The receptor set was obtained from a man aged 35-49 years with head and neck cancer.

Notes on this clone: Relative to the germline gene, one junction end is altered; a read error may explain this. The CDR3 reads CASSLELDGELFF. The CDR3 bases are TGTGCTAGCAGCTTAGAGTTGGACGGGGAGCTGTTTTTT. This chain connects TRBV7-7 to TRBJ2-2, with D uncertain. Germline V gene sequence: CDR1 SSHAT, CDR2 FNYEAQ (reference sequence). This CDR3 has 13 residues.

The chain is built from TRBV18 and TRBJ2-1; D is unclear. The V end lost 0 bases, the J end lost 4 bases, and 16 bases lay between the germline ends. The germline gives CDR1 KGHSH, CDR2 LQKENI. This CDR3 is built from 17 residues. CDR3 region: CASSPPNSRPLYNEQFF. In nucleotides, the CDR3 is TGTGCCAGCTCACCACCAAATTCCCGTCCACTTTACAATGAGCAGTTCTTC.

The CDR3 bases are TGTGCCAGCAGCTTGGGGGGAGGGACAAACACTGAAGCTTTCTTT. Its protein is CASSLGGGTNTEAFF. The chain has TRBV5-4 and TRBJ1-1; maybe TRBD1 (6 bases). The CDR3 runs to 15 residues. Per the germline V gene, CDR1 is SGHNT and CDR2 is YYREEE (reference sequence). V was shortened by 0 bases and J by 2 bases, with 11 bases between the two germline ends. Looking up the rest from reference TRBV5-4 and TRBJ1-1 gives the full variable domain: ETGVTQSPTHLIKTRGQQVTLRCSSQSGHNTVSWYQQALGQGPQFIFQYYREEENGRGNFPPRFSGLQFPNYSSELNVNALELDDSALYLCASSLGGGTNTEAFFGQGTRLTVV.

The chain employs TRBV6-1 and TRBJ2-7, with D possibly being TRBD1 (6 bases). The length of the CDR3 is 15 residues. The V end lost 2 bases, the J end lost 5 bases, and 16 bases lay between the germline ends. Per germline, CDR1 MNHNS and CDR2 SASEGT. CDR3 DNA: TGTGCCAGCAGTGAACGGCAGGGGAAGGGACACGAGCAGTACTTC. Protein sequence: CASSERQGKGHEQYF.

The chain couples TRBV7-8 to TRBJ1-1; D is perhaps TRBD1 (5 bases). The V and J ends lost 5 bases and 2 bases respectively, with 15 bases between them. The CDR3 spans 15 residues. Germline-derived CDR1 and CDR2 are SGHVS and FQNEAQ. The CDR3 bases are TGTGCCAGCAGCCCAGTGGGGGGGGGAAACACTGAAGCTTTCTTT. Its translation: CASSPVGGGNTEAFF.

This chain connects TRBV29-1 to TRBJ1-2; D not resolved. Germline V CDR1 and CDR2: SQVTM, ANQGSEA. CDR3 size: 12 residues. Trimming removed 6 bases at V and 0 bases at J, with 8 bases between. In nucleotides, the CDR3 is TGCAGCGTGGGATCCCCTAACTATGGCTACACCTTC. Protein: CSVGSPNYGYTF.

The genes are TRBV5-1 and TRBJ2-3; 8 bases fit TRBD1. The CDR3 length is 13 residues. V dropped 6 bases and J dropped 6; count of bases not matched to a gene: 6. Germline CDR1 and CDR2: SGHRS and YFSETQ. The CDR3 DNA reads TGCGCCAGCACTCGGACAGGGCGGGATACGCAGTATTTT. Encoded protein: CASTRTGRDTQYF.

This clone was recorded a few times. The chain links TRBV18 to TRBJ1-5; D is perhaps TRBD1 (5 bases). The V end lost 0 bases, the J end lost 7 bases, and 10 bases lay between the germline ends. There are 14 residues in the CDR3. CDR1 is KGHSH, CDR2 LQKENI, per germline. CDR3 DNA: TGTGCCAGCTCACCACCAGGAGGACAACAGCCCCAGCATTTT. Translated: CASSPPGGQQPQHF.

The chain carries TRBV11-2 and TRBJ1-2; D not certain. CDR3 size: 12 residues. The germline V gene has CDR1 SGHAT and CDR2 FQNNGV. Trimming cost V 5 bases and J 1 base, with 5 bases left between them. The CDR3 coding sequence is TGTGCCAGCAGCGGAGTTAACTATGGCTACACCTTC. Its protein is CASSGVNYGYTF.

This clone was found once. The CDR3: CATSRDYVEAGADTQYF. CDR3 coding DNA: TGTGCCACCAGCAGAGATTACGTAGAAGCCGGAGCAGATACGCAGTATTTT. The chain joins TRBV15 to TRBJ2-3, with D unclear. There are 17 residues in the CDR3. V dropped 0 bases and J dropped 4 bases, with 17 bases sitting between them. Per germline, CDR1 LNHNV and CDR2 YYDKDF (reference sequence).